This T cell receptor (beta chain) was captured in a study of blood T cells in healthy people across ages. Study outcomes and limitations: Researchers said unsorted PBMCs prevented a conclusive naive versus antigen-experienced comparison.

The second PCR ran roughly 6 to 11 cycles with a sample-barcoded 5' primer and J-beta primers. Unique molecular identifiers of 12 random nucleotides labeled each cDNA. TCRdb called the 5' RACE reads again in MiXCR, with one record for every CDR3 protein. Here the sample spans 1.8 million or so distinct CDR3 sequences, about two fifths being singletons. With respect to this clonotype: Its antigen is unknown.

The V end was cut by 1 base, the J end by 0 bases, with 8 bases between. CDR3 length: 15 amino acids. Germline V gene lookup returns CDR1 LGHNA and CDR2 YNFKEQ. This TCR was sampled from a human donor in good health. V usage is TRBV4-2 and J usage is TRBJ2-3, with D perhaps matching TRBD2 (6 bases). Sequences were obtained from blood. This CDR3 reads CASSQGDFSTDTQYF. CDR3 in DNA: TGTGCCAGCAGCCAAGGGGACTTCAGCACAGATACGCAGTATTTT.